Included here is one T cell receptor beta chain sequence, with context. As yet, its antigen is unknown. The CDR3 is 14 residues long. Trimming cost V 3 bases and J 4 bases; bases outside gene matches: 5. Germline assignment: CDR1 SGHNT and CDR2 YYREEE (reference sequence). The data were taken from a study of cytomegalovirus exposure and HLA in healthy donors. Overall study context: Genetic ancestry analysis placed over 75% of the 410 or so donors that were genotyped in the Caucasian-associated cluster.

Broader study findings: Sequencing likely produced, as an artifact, a cluster of highly shared sequence variants.

PCR primers comprised 60 Vbeta and 13 Jbeta primers. Profiled with immunoSEQ multiplex PCR; TCRdb holds only in-frame clones, not every one. The sample records approximately 120,000 clones, approximately 70% being singletons. The source of this sequence is a man aged 35-49 years in good health and CMV-seronegative. Sequenced material: PBMCs. This sequence joins TRBV5-4 and TRBJ1-2; the match to TRBD1 covers 8 bases. CDR3 in amino acids: CASSSDRETYGYTF. DNA of the CDR3: TGTGCCAGCAGCTCGGACAGGGAGACCTATGGCTACACCTTC.